The clone carrying this T cell receptor beta chain was observed a few times. The antigen is not known. This CDR3 has 15 amino acids. V was clipped by 0 bases and J by 0 bases, with 9 bases between them. From germline, CDR1 is SNHLY and CDR2 FYNNEI. This sample stems from a study of beta chain features in type 1 diabetes. The wider study: All samples together contributed more than 90,000,000 sorted cells for examination.

Findings of the study overall: Insertion counts at VDJ junctions were lower in type 1 diabetes patients, who also showed more deletions there.

The investigators reverse transcribed all of the isolated RNA, so they sequenced expressed TCRB transcripts. Method: immunoSEQ multiplex PCR; TCRdb's copy keeps in-frame clones and lacks some. The data hold over 150,000 clones, with about 8.5% observed a single time. The chain is built from TRBV2 and TRBJ2-7, with a weak D call TRBD2 (6 bases). The sequenced material came from central memory CD4+ T cells from blood. This TCR was sampled from a man aged 18 to 30 in good health. CDR3 region: CASSEAPGDSYEQYF. CDR3 DNA: TGTGCCAGCAGTGAAGCGCCGGGGGACTCCTACGAGCAGTACTTC.